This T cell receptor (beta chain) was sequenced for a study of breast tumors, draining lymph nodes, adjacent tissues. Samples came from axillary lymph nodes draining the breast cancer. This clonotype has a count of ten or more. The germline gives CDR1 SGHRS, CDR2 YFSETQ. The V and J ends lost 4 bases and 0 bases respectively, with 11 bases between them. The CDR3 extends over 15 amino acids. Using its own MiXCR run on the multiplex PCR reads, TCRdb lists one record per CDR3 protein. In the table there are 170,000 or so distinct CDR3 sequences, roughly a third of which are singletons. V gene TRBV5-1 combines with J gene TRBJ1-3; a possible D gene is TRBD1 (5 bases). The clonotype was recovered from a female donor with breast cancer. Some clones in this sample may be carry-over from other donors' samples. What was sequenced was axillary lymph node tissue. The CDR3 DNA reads TGCGCCAGCAGCCCGTACGGGACCTCTGGAAACACCATATATTTT. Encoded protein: CASSPYGTSGNTIYF.